Described below is a single T cell receptor beta chain sequence and its context. The data derive from a study of blood T cells in healthy people across ages. Next came a second PCR, run for about 7 to 11 cycles, which used a sample-barcoded 5' primer along with a J-beta primer mix. Using its own MiXCR run on the 5' RACE reads, TCRdb lists one record per CDR3 protein. The sample includes 800,000 to 950,000 distinct CDR3 sequences, around 36% seen only once; the top ten take around 13%. With 0 bases removed from V and 2 bases from J, the gap between germline ends came to 9 bases. The CDR3 totals 15 residues. Germline lookup yields CDR1 ENHRY and CDR2 SYGVKD.

The chain uses TRBV10-3 and TRBJ2-3; D remains ambiguous. Sequences were obtained from blood. This receptor was obtained from a man aged 18 to 29 in good health. The CDR3 here is CAISESGGVTDTQYF. DNA of the CDR3: TGTGCCATCAGTGAGTCGGGCGGAGTCACAGATACGCAGTATTTT.